This T cell receptor (beta chain) was identified during a study of identical twins. V lost 6 bases to trimming and J lost 8 bases; unmatched junction nucleotides: 10. This CDR3 region has 15 residues. The germline V gene has CDR1 SNHLY and CDR2 FYNNEI. This clonotype has a handful of counts. TCRdb ran MiXCR on the 5' RACE reads and lists one entry per CDR3 protein. This table holds fewer than 350,000 distinct CDR3 sequences, less than 9% found once. The same specimen was also included in a second study, on yellow fever vaccine responses in identical twins.

The chain links TRBV2 to TRBJ2-4, with TRBD2 matching 10 bases. The receptor comes from a woman aged 18-35 years in good health. The sequenced sample was memory (CD45RO+) T cells sorted from blood. The CDR3 loop is CASRLAGVYPDIQYF. In nucleotides, the CDR3 is TGTGCCAGCAGGCTAGCGGGAGTCTATCCAGACATTCAGTACTTC.